This T cell receptor (beta chain) was sequenced in a study of blood T cell repertoires in COVID-19. The germline gives CDR1 LGHNA, CDR2 YNFKEQ. This CDR3 comprises 18 residues. Unmatched junction bases numbered 11, after V lost 5 bases and J lost 2 bases. The authors' processing: The authors estimated nucleated cell counts from reference gene primer amplification. Assay used: immunoSEQ multiplex PCR; TCRdb lists only in-frame clones, some missing. V, J and clone size are taken as reported in that table, and D and trimming were inferred from the DNA itself. The table has 130,000 or so clones, roughly 90% seen once.

This clonotype was sampled from a man in his 70s with active COVID-19. The gene calls are TRBV4-2 and TRBJ2-5; 13 bases are shared with TRBD2. The specimen was peripheral blood. The CDR3 reads CASSSRLAGGGRQETQYF. The CDR3, as DNA: TGTGCCAGCAGCTCTAGACTAGCGGGAGGAGGCCGGCAAGAGACCCAGTACTTC.